This T cell receptor (beta chain) was retrieved from a study of blood T cell repertoires in COVID-19. Study-level information: Researchers got acute and convalescent COVID-19 samples from the United States, Italy and Spain. PBMCs, B-cell-depleted T cells, or T cells were the source of the cDNA or gDNA that made up the material.

As originally analysed: For nucleated cells, counts were estimated from reference gene primer amplification. Data came from immunoSEQ multiplex PCR; TCRdb stores just in-frame clones and leaves some out. V, J and clone size derive from that table, while D and trimming were established from the DNA sequence. The sample contains 95,000 to 150,000 clones, 82% of which appear only once. This CDR3 contains 14 residues. Trimming took off 5 bases at V and 2 bases at J, with 10 bases between the two ends. The germline V gene encodes CDR1 SGHTA and CDR2 FQGNSA. The TCR comes from an older woman with acute or convalescent COVID-19. The J gene is TRBJ2-1, the V gene TRBV7-2, with D possibly TRBD1 on 6 matching bases. The sequencing sample was made of peripheral blood. The CDR3 spells CASSQDSTYNEQFF. DNA of the CDR3: TGTGCCAGCAGCCAGGACAGCACCTACAATGAGCAGTTCTTC.